Listed below are T cell receptor beta chains from one sample, sequenced in a study of blood T cell repertoires in COVID-19. The protocol was immunoSEQ multiplex PCR, while the TCRdb copy is restricted to in-frame clones and leaves out a portion. The data hold 26,000 or so clones, with roughly three quarters observed a single time. Source material: peripheral blood. Source of these receptors: a man between 65 and 85 years old with acute or convalescent COVID-19. CDR3s include the opening cysteine and the closing phenylalanine or tryptophan. D genes are given only for firm matches. Clone size appears in some rows only: once, few, many, or a class for an expanded clone.

size: -; D: TRBD1; V: TRBV28; J: TRBJ1-4; CDR3: CASSLGQGQGKLFF; DNA: TGTGCCAGCAGTTTGGGACAGGGGCAAGGGAAACTGTTTTTT
size: -; D: -; V: TRBV5-5; J: TRBJ1-1; CDR3: CASSFAVIKNTEAFF; DNA: TGTGCCAGCAGCTTTGCAGTGATTAAGAACACTGAAGCTTTCTTT
size: -; D: TRBD1; V: TRBV4-2; J: TRBJ2-7; CDR3: CASSQGPTGAEQYF; DNA: TGTGCCAGCAGCCAAGGGCCGACAGGGGCCGAGCAGTACTTC
size: -; D: -; V: TRBV11-3; J: TRBJ2-5; CDR3: CASSLGRVQETQYF; DNA: TGTGCCAGCAGCTTAGGGCGGGTACAAGAGACCCAGTACTTC
size: -; D: TRBD1; V: TRBV19; J: TRBJ1-2; CDR3: CASTEMTGGGYGYTF; DNA: TGTGCCAGTACCGAAATGACAGGGGGCGGCTATGGCTACACCTTC
size: -; D: TRBD1; V: TRBV6-5; J: TRBJ1-2; CDR3: CASSYKAGGYGYTF; DNA: TGTGCCAGCAGTTACAAAGCAGGGGGGTATGGCTACACCTTC
size: -; D: TRBD2; V: TRBV18; J: TRBJ2-3; CDR3: CASSLREGTDTQYF; DNA: TGTGCCAGCTCCCTACGGGAGGGCACAGATACGCAGTATTTT
size: -; D: -; V: TRBV7-9; J: TRBJ1-1; CDR3: CASSLAGFRNTEAFF; DNA: TGTGCCAGCAGCTTAGCGGGCTTTAGGAACACTGAAGCTTTCTTT
size: once; D: -; V: TRBV7-2; J: TRBJ2-5; CDR3: CASSTDRVGGETQYF; DNA: TGTGCCAGCAGCACAGACAGGGTGGGGGGAGAGACCCAGTACTTC
size: -; D: TRBD2; V: TRBV7-9; J: TRBJ2-1; CDR3: CASSQRGLTEKPQFF; DNA: TGTGCCAGCAGTCAGCGGGGTCTTACGGAAAAACCACAGTTCTTC
size: -; D: -; V: TRBV21-1; J: TRBJ1-2; CDR3: CASSKAPVSNGYTF; DNA: TGTGCCAGCAGCAAAGCCCCGGTTTCTAATGGCTACACCTTC
size: -; D: -; V: TRBV6-5; J: TRBJ1-1; CDR3: CASSYDAGDTEAFF; DNA: TGTGCCAGCAGTTACGACGCAGGGGACACTGAAGCTTTCTTT
size: -; D: -; V: TRBV6-5; J: TRBJ1-2; CDR3: CASSYDSQNPYGYTF; DNA: TGTGCCAGCAGTTATGACAGCCAGAACCCTTATGGCTACACCTTC
size: -; D: -; V: TRBV27; J: TRBJ2-3; CDR3: CASSPRGDTQYF; DNA: TGTGCCAGCAGTCCCCGGGGGGATACGCAGTATTTT
size: -; D: TRBD1; V: TRBV30; J: TRBJ1-4; CDR3: CAWTTGGGEKLFF; DNA: TGTGCCTGGACCACAGGGGGGGGTGAAAAACTGTTTTTT
size: few; D: TRBD1; V: TRBV2; J: TRBJ1-2; CDR3: CASRQRTGGVGGYTF; DNA: TGTGCCAGCAGGCAAAGAACAGGGGGCGTCGGTGGCTACACCTTC
size: -; D: -; V: TRBV27; J: TRBJ2-3; CDR3: CASIPGDGTDTQYF; DNA: TGTGCCAGCATCCCGGGGGATGGCACAGATACGCAGTATTTT
size: -; D: TRBD1; V: TRBV2; J: TRBJ2-5; CDR3: CASYTGVGLETQYF; DNA: TGTGCCAGCTACACAGGGGTTGGGTTGGAGACCCAGTACTTC
size: -; D: -; V: TRBV27; J: TRBJ1-2; CDR3: CASSPWEGNYGYTF; DNA: TGTGCCAGCAGTCCCTGGGAGGGAAACTATGGCTACACCTTC
size: -; D: -; V: TRBV6-2/TRBV6-3; J: TRBJ2-5; CDR3: CASSRSRRGQETQYF; DNA: TGTGCCAGCAGTCGAAGCCGCCGGGGCCAAGAGACCCAGTACTTC
size: -; D: -; V: TRBV6-2/TRBV6-3; J: TRBJ2-7; CDR3: CASSYSTGAYEQYF; DNA: TGTGCCAGCAGTTACTCGACGGGGGCCTACGAGCAGTACTTC
size: -; D: TRBD2; V: TRBV5-1; J: TRBJ2-1; CDR3: CASSTGRGGANEQFF; DNA: TGCGCCAGCAGCACCGGGCGCGGGGGGGCAAATGAGCAGTTCTTC
size: once; D: TRBD2; V: TRBV4-2; J: TRBJ2-5; CDR3: CASSQDRGGEEETQYF; DNA: TGTGCCAGCAGCCAAGATCGGGGGGGCGAGGAAGAGACCCAGTACTTC
size: once; D: TRBD1; V: TRBV18; J: TRBJ1-5; CDR3: CASSPNVGQWGNQPQHF; DNA: TGTGCCAGCTCACCCAATGTGGGACAGTGGGGCAATCAGCCCCAGCATTTT
size: -; D: TRBD1; V: TRBV19; J: TRBJ1-6; CDR3: CASNKGQGGSPLHF; DNA: TGTGCCAGTAACAAGGGACAGGGTGGATCACCCCTCCACTTT
size: -; D: TRBD2; V: TRBV6-5; J: TRBJ2-7; CDR3: CASSPRGTSGYEQYF; DNA: TGTGCCAGCAGTCCACGAGGGACTAGCGGCTACGAGCAGTACTTC
size: -; D: TRBD2; V: TRBV13; J: TRBJ2-3; CDR3: CASSLATSGGSTDTQYF; DNA: TGTGCCAGCAGCTTGGCGACTAGCGGGGGAAGCACAGATACGCAGTATTTT
size: -; D: TRBD1; V: TRBV7-8; J: TRBJ1-2; CDR3: CASSRTGTGANYGYTF; DNA: TGTGCCAGCAGCCGTACCGGGACAGGGGCGAACTATGGCTACACCTTC
size: -; D: TRBD1; V: TRBV18; J: TRBJ2-1; CDR3: CASSPQTGVNEQFF; DNA: TGTGCCAGCTCACCTCAGACAGGGGTCAATGAGCAGTTCTTC
size: -; D: TRBD1; V: TRBV19; J: TRBJ2-5; CDR3: CASSMGTVRTQYF; DNA: TGTGCCAGTAGTATGGGGACAGTCCGGACCCAGTACTTC
size: -; D: TRBD1; V: TRBV6-5; J: TRBJ2-7; CDR3: CASSYSIGQGAYEQYF; DNA: TGTGCCAGCAGTTACTCGATCGGGCAGGGGGCCTACGAGCAGTACTTC
size: -; D: -; V: TRBV7-9; J: TRBJ1-1; CDR3: CASSFGGIGEAFF; DNA: TGTGCCAGCAGCTTCGGAGGGATAGGTGAAGCTTTCTTT
size: -; D: -; V: TRBV7-2; J: TRBJ2-7; CDR3: CASNAGGAYEQYF; DNA: TGTGCCAGCAATGCCGGAGGGGCCTACGAGCAGTACTTC
size: -; D: TRBD1; V: TRBV18; J: TRBJ1-5; CDR3: CASSPGQGNNQPQHF; DNA: TGTGCCAGCTCACCGGGACAGGGGAACAATCAGCCCCAGCATTTT
size: -; D: TRBD2; V: TRBV19; J: TRBJ2-7; CDR3: CASLAAGDYEQYF; DNA: TGTGCCAGTTTAGCAGCGGGGGATTACGAGCAGTACTTC
size: -; D: TRBD1; V: TRBV5-5; J: TRBJ1-4; CDR3: CASSRGQGSRRGEKLFF; DNA: TGTGCCAGCAGCCGTGGACAGGGCTCCCGCAGAGGAGAAAAACTGTTTTTT
size: -; D: -; V: TRBV13; J: TRBJ1-4; CDR3: CASSGRGRAEKLFF; DNA: TGTGCCAGCAGCGGGAGGGGAAGGGCTGAAAAACTGTTTTTT
size: -; D: -; V: TRBV19; J: TRBJ2-2; CDR3: CASSPAGQVTGELFF; DNA: TGTGCCAGTAGTCCAGCGGGACAGGTTACCGGGGAGCTGTTTTTT
size: once; D: TRBD1; V: TRBV7-3; J: TRBJ2-3; CDR3: CASSLSGGWTDTQYF; DNA: TGTGCCAGCAGCCTCTCAGGGGGTTGGACAGATACGCAGTATTTT
size: -; D: -; V: TRBV19; J: TRBJ1-2; CDR3: CASSNTDRRGNDYGYTF; DNA: TGTGCCAGTAGTAACACTGACAGGAGAGGGAATGACTATGGCTACACCTTC
size: -; D: -; V: TRBV19; J: TRBJ2-7; CDR3: CASSIRISGFSYEQYF; DNA: TGTGCCAGTAGTATAAGGATATCGGGTTTCTCCTACGAGCAGTACTTC
size: -; D: TRBD1; V: TRBV7-9; J: TRBJ1-6; CDR3: CASSLGTGQTAPLHF; DNA: TGTGCCAGCAGCTTGGGGACAGGGCAGACGGCACCCCTCCACTTT
size: -; D: TRBD1; V: TRBV19; J: TRBJ1-4; CDR3: CASSTTRQGEKLFF; DNA: TGTGCCAGTAGTACCACCAGACAGGGTGAAAAACTGTTTTTT
size: -; D: TRBD2; V: TRBV27; J: TRBJ2-7; CDR3: CASSPPGSGGTYEQYF; DNA: TGTGCCAGCAGCCCCCCTGGAAGCGGGGGAACCTACGAGCAGTACTTC